This T cell receptor beta chain was captured in a study of shared T cell receptors in the human thymus. The assay was immunoSEQ multiplex PCR, and TCRdb's table has in-frame clones only and misses some. The sample holds some 720,000 clones, roughly 88% seen once. V dropped 3 bases and J dropped 5; count of bases not matched to a gene: 13. The CDR3 covers 17 residues. The germline gives CDR1 SGHDT, CDR2 YYEEEE. This sample also belongs to another study, concerning human thymus T cells. This second study notes: Healthy Finnish infants undergoing corrective surgery for congenital heart defects provided the donor material. Corrective cardiac operations yielded the resected thymus tissue. Gene usage for V and J segments appeared biased in thymic and blood repertoires. Unrelated individuals reportedly shared highly overlapping thymic TCR repertoires.

V gene TRBV5-6 combines with J gene TRBJ1-4; 7 bases match TRBD1. The sequenced material came from thymocytes. The clonotype was recovered from a boy less than two years old with a congenital heart defect. The CDR3 DNA reads as TGTGCCAGCAGCTACCGGACAGGCGGAAGGGGCAATGAAAAACTGTTTTTT. Translating it yields CASSYRTGGRGNEKLFF.